These 23 T cell receptor beta chains came from one sample sequenced in a study of blood T cell repertoires in COVID-19. Here immunoSEQ multiplex PCR was the method, and the copy in TCRdb shows in-frame clones only, minus some. The sample carries 150,000 or so clones, around 80% recorded once. The sample taken for sequencing was peripheral blood. These TCRs come from a man aged 60-69 years with acute or convalescent COVID-19.

CDR3 protein: CASSTGTGDQPQHF. The CDR3 coding sequence is TGCGCCAGCTCTACCGGGACAGGGGATCAGCCCCAGCATTTT. The rearrangement links TRBV5-1 to TRBJ1-5; 10 positions agree with TRBD1. This CDR3 is built from 14 residues. Trimming cost V 7 bases and J 5 bases; bases outside gene matches: 6. Germline V lookup: CDR1 SGHRS, CDR2 YFSETQ.

The genes are TRBV7-3 and TRBJ1-1; no reliable D call. The CDR3 sequence is 13 residues long. V lost 6 bases and J 1 base, leaving 9 bases between the germline ends. CDR1 is SGHTA, CDR2 FQGTGA, per germline. Written as DNA, the CDR3 is TGTGCCAGCAGTCAGACTGGGAACACTGAAGCTTTCTTT. The encoded protein is CASSQTGNTEAFF.

This chain uses TRBV2 with TRBJ2-7; 10 bases are a match to TRBD2. The CDR3 contains 14 residues. Looked up from germline, CDR1 is SNHLY and CDR2 is FYNNEI. V lost 6 bases, J lost 4 bases, and 6 bases stayed unmatched. The CDR3: CASRERGGAYEQYF. For the CDR3, the DNA is TGTGCCAGCAGGGAGCGGGGGGGCGCTTACGAGCAGTACTTC.

The chain joins TRBV2 to TRBJ2-3; TRBD2 aligns across 9 bases. This CDR3 has 17 residues. Germline V gene lookup returns CDR1 SNHLY and CDR2 FYNNEI. J gave up 4 bases and V 4 bases, and 12 bases lay outside the gene matches. CDR3 in DNA: TGTGCCAGCAGTGGCCCCGCCCTGCGGGGGGGCCCAGATACGCAGTATTTT. Its protein product is CASSGPALRGGPDTQYF.

The chain carries TRBV6-6 and TRBJ1-6, with 7 bases identical to TRBD1. From germline, CDR1 is MNHNY and CDR2 SVGAGI (reference sequence). J was trimmed by 7 bases and V by 5 bases; bases with no gene match: 2. CDR3 length: 13 residues. CDR3 residues: CASSGQVNSPLHF. The DNA of the CDR3 is TGTGCCAGCAGTGGACAGGTGAATTCACCCCTCCACTTT.

The chain carries TRBV9 and TRBJ2-7; D is possibly TRBD2 (6 bases). Germline V gene sequence: CDR1 SGDLS, CDR2 YYNGEE. The CDR3 has 15 amino acids. Trimming took off 4 bases at V and 2 bases at J, with 16 bases between the two ends. CDR3: CASSPDGASAYEQYF. The CDR3 DNA reads TGTGCCAGCAGCCCTGACGGGGCTAGCGCCTACGAGCAGTACTTC.

V usage is TRBV2 and J usage is TRBJ2-7; the match to TRBD2 covers 14 bases. V lost 4 bases to trimming and J lost 7 bases; unmatched junction nucleotides: 6. The germline gives CDR1 SNHLY, CDR2 FYNNEI. This CDR3 is 15 amino acids long. CDR3 nucleotide sequence: TGTGCCAGCAGTGCCGGGACTAGCGGGAGTTGGGAGCAGTACTTC. It codes for CASSAGTSGSWEQYF.

The chain uses TRBV5-6 and TRBJ2-7, with 7 bases that match TRBD1. CDR1 is SGHDT, CDR2 YYEEEE, per germline. Trimming cost V 3 bases and J 0 bases; bases outside gene matches: 3. This CDR3 is built from 14 residues. CDR3 DNA: TGTGCCAGCAGCTACGACAGGGCCTCCTACGAGCAGTACTTC. It encodes CASSYDRASYEQYF.

A note on this clone: The sample has other DNA sequences that encode this CDR3 too. The DNA of the CDR3 is TGTGCCAGCAGCCCCAGGGTTTCCTCTGGAAACACCATATATTTT. Its translation: CASSPRVSSGNTIYF. The J gene is TRBJ1-3, the V gene TRBV3-1 (or the pseudogene TRBV3-2); D is perhaps TRBD1 (5 bases). Germline loops: CDR1 LGHDT, CDR2 YNNKEL (reference sequence). This CDR3 is 15 amino acids long. V lost 4 bases, J lost 0 bases, and 10 bases lay in between.

The chain uses TRBV4-3 and TRBJ1-1, with D possibly being TRBD1 (5 bases). V was pared by 3 bases and J by 5 bases, with 19 bases between. The CDR3 is made up of 16 amino acids. Looked up from germline, CDR1 is LGHNA and CDR2 is YSLEER. CDR3 DNA sequence: TGCGCCAGCAGCCACGAGCCAGGCGTCCGGGGGACTGAAGCTTTCTTT. Translation: CASSHEPGVRGTEAFF.

The V and J genes are TRBV12-5 and TRBJ2-1, with D perhaps matching TRBD1 (6 bases). Germline V gene data show CDR1 as LGHNT and CDR2 as FRNRAP. The CDR3 runs 14 residues. With 7 bases removed from V and 0 bases from J, the gap between germline ends came to 10 bases. DNA for the CDR3: TGTGCTAGTGTGGGGGCCAGCTCCTACAATGAGCAGTTCTTC. Its protein is CASVGASSYNEQFF.

This chain joins TRBV5-1 and TRBJ1-5; unclear D gene. The germline V and J ends were trimmed by 1 base and 0 bases, with 8 bases remaining between them. This CDR3 is 15 amino acids long. From germline, CDR1 is SGHRS and CDR2 YFSETQ. The CDR3 coding sequence is TGCGCCAGCAGCTTGAGCGGAGATAGCAATCAGCCCCAGCATTTT. This codes for CASSLSGDSNQPQHF.

The chain couples TRBV9 to TRBJ2-1, with D possibly matching TRBD2 (5 bases). The CDR3 extends over 17 amino acids. The V end was cut by 4 bases, the J end by 0 bases, with 17 bases between. Germline V lookup: CDR1 SGDLS, CDR2 YYNGEE. The CDR3 region is CASSSQDSTSSYNEQFF. Here the CDR3 DNA reads TGTGCCAGCAGCTCCCAGGACTCGACAAGCTCCTACAATGAGCAGTTCTTC.

This sequence joins TRBV19 and TRBJ2-2, with TRBD2 as a possible D gene (6 bases). The germline V and J ends were trimmed by 7 bases and 7 bases, with 13 bases remaining between them. Looked up from germline, CDR1 is LNHDA and CDR2 is SQIVND (reference sequence). The CDR3 runs 13 residues. The CDR3 region is CASNGGRGGELFF. The CDR3 DNA reads TGTGCCAGTAACGGGGGAAGGGGCGGGGAGCTGTTTTTT.

The J gene is TRBJ2-1, the V gene TRBV6-2 or TRBV6-3, with D maybe TRBD2 (6 bases). Trimming removed 4 bases at V and 6 bases at J, with 10 bases between. This CDR3 has 13 amino acids. CDR1 is MNHEY, CDR2 SVGEGT, per germline. CDR3 residues: CASSSALANEQFF. In DNA, the CDR3 is TGTGCCAGCAGTTCAGCACTAGCCAATGAGCAGTTCTTC.

This chain joins TRBV19 and TRBJ1-5; D uncertain. V was clipped by 1 base and J by 8 bases, with 15 bases between them. CDR3 size: 15 residues. Per germline, CDR1 LNHDA and CDR2 SQIVND (reference sequence). CDR3 loop: CASSIVAGPPKPQHF. The CDR3 DNA sequence: TGTGCCAGTAGTATAGTCGCGGGCCCCCCCAAGCCCCAGCATTTT.

The chain recombines TRBV18 with TRBJ1-5, with TRBD1 matching 10 bases. The CDR3 has 15 amino acids. V lost 9 bases, J lost 4 bases, and 9 bases stayed unmatched. The V gene's germline CDR1 is KGHSH and CDR2 LQKENI. This CDR3 reads CARPPRTGGNQPQHF. The CDR3 DNA is TGTGCCAGGCCACCCCGGACAGGGGGAAATCAGCCCCAGCATTTT.

This clone appeared a few times. V gene TRBV19 combines with J gene TRBJ1-3, with 11 positions matching TRBD1. The germline CDR1 and CDR2 sequences are LNHDA and SQIVND (reference sequence). V shed 4 bases and J 0 bases; nucleotides not matched to a gene: 11. The CDR3 spans 19 residues. The CDR3 loop reads CASSTPDRGRLDSGNTIYF. CDR3 in DNA: TGTGCCAGTAGTACCCCGGACAGGGGGCGTCTTGACTCTGGAAACACCATATATTTT.

The chain links TRBV3-1 (or the pseudogene TRBV3-2) to TRBJ2-1; TRBD2 agrees at 10 bases. CDR1 LGHDT and CDR2 YNNKEL come from the germline V gene (reference sequence). CDR3 size: 15 residues. V gave up 3 bases and J gave up 7 bases; unmatched junction bases: 6. As DNA, the CDR3 is TGTGCCAGCAGCCAGGGAAGGGGACTAGCGAATGAGCAGTTCTTC. Translation gives CASSQGRGLANEQFF.

This clone was seen just once. The V and J genes are TRBV3-1 (or the pseudogene TRBV3-2) and TRBJ1-2; no definite D call. The CDR3 is made up of 13 amino acids. Trimming pared 1 base from V and 6 bases from J, leaving 9 bases between. Germline V gene sequence: CDR1 LGHDT, CDR2 YNNKEL (reference sequence). The CDR3 protein is CASSQVNSNGYTF. The CDR3 region has the DNA TGTGCCAGCAGCCAAGTTAACAGTAATGGCTACACCTTC.

V and J are TRBV7-9 and TRBJ2-3; possible D gene TRBD2, 6 bases. The CDR3 is 17 amino acids. The germline CDR1 and CDR2 sequences are SEHNR and FQNEAQ (reference sequence). Trimming shortened V by 1 base and J by 1 base, and 15 bases separated the two germline ends. CDR3: CASSLVSGTLGTDTQYF. The DNA for the CDR3 is TGTGCCAGCAGCTTAGTATCCGGGACTCTAGGCACAGATACGCAGTATTTT.

The chain has TRBV6-5 and TRBJ2-7, with a tentative D call TRBD2 (5 bases). V lost 5 bases to trimming and J lost 5 bases, with 7 bases between them. Germline V gene data show CDR1 as MNHEY and CDR2 as SVGAGI. This CDR3 is built from 11 residues. The CDR3 loop is CASSLAHEQYF. CDR3 in DNA: TGTGCCAGCAGTCTAGCCCACGAGCAGTACTTC.

The CDR3 loop is CASSQVDSGYTF. CDR3 DNA: TGTGCCAGCAGCCAGGTAGATAGTGGCTACACCTTC. V is TRBV5-4 and J is TRBJ1-2; unclear D gene. Germline V gene lookup returns CDR1 SGHNT and CDR2 YYREEE (reference sequence). This CDR3 comprises 12 residues. With 4 bases removed from V and 7 bases from J, the gap between germline ends came to 11 bases.